The T cell receptor (beta chain) under discussion was sequenced for a study of PD-1 blockade in classical Hodgkin lymphoma. Study details: Once every 2 weeks, patients received intravenous nivolumab at 3 mg/kg. General study results and limits: CD4+ but not CD8+ TCR diversity rose significantly by C4D1. Patients who began taking nivolumab under 1 year after ASCT were left out. When set against healthy donors, newly diagnosed patients were reported to show lower baseline TCR diversity.

Time point defined: cycle 4 day 1 (C4D1), after five to seven weeks of nivolumab. Each patient's relapse followed autologous stem cell transplantation, and brentuximab vedotin exposure varied. A remark on this clone: Its antigen remains unknown.

V lost 5 bases to trimming and J lost 0 bases, with 8 bases between them. The CDR3 covers 14 residues. Germline V gives CDR1 LNHDA, CDR2 SQIVND (reference sequence). The repertoire was sequenced with immunoSEQ multiplex PCR; TCRdb's copy has only in-frame clones and lacks some. The data show 20,000 to 30,000 clones, roughly 80% seen once. The TCR sequence derives from a human donor with classical Hodgkin lymphoma. The chain has TRBV19 and TRBJ2-1, with no clear D. Source: peripheral blood mononuclear cells (PBMCs), taken before the fourth cycle of nivolumab. The CDR3 nucleotides read TGTGCCAGTAGTCCCCCCAGCTCCTACAATGAGCAGTTCTTC. It yields the protein CASSPPSSYNEQFF.